This TCR beta chain was captured by sequencing in a study of graft-versus-host responses after intestinal transplantation. Study details: Transplant types were multivisceral, liver-intestinal, or isolated intestinal. Overall study results and limits: Researchers found GvH clones in recipient marrow, and some showed up first in ileum or blood.

Measured with immunoSEQ multiplex PCR; TCRdb has only the in-frame clones, and not every one. The profile covers more than 65,000 clones, with 84% appearing a single time and 0.39% taken by the ten largest. CDR1 and CDR2 from the germline V gene are SGHKS and YYEKEE (reference sequence). This CDR3 region has 15 residues. Trimming took off 0 bases at V and 0 bases at J, with 9 bases between the two ends. On this clone itself: As yet, its antigen is unknown.

This material consisted of unstimulated CD4+ T cells sorted from spleen or lymph node cells, taken before transplant. The clonotype originates from a human donor who was the organ donor for an intestinal transplant. The chain employs TRBV5-5 and TRBJ1-1; TRBD1 is a possible D gene (6 bases). CDR3 amino acids: CASSLERGMNTEAFF. Here the CDR3 DNA reads TGTGCCAGCAGCTTGGAAAGGGGGATGAACACTGAAGCTTTCTTT. The entire variable domain, with the rest obtained from reference TRBV5-5 and TRBJ1-1, is as follows: DAGVTQSPTHLIKTRGQQVTLRCSPISGHKSVSWYQQVLGQGPQFIFQYYEKEERGRGNFPDRFSARQFPNYSSELNVNALLLGDSALYLCASSLERGMNTEAFFGQGTRLTVV.